These 26 T cell receptor beta chains were all obtained from the same sample, sequenced in a study of blood T cells in healthy people across ages. Combining a sample-barcoded 5' primer with a J-beta primer mix, a second PCR ran for about 7 to 11 cycles. TCRdb called the 5' RACE reads again in MiXCR, with one record for every CDR3 protein. This sample has around 870,000 distinct CDR3 sequences, with 29% found just once. Sequencing used blood. The receptors originated from a woman aged 80 or over in good health.

This clonotype was found a few times. This chain connects TRBV28 to TRBJ1-2; 7 nucleotides line up with TRBD1. In germline, CDR1 is MDHEN, CDR2 SYDVKM. The CDR3 spans 14 residues. The V gene end was trimmed by 7 bases and the J gene end by 6 bases; junction bases not matched to a gene: 11. The CDR3 here is CASNSRTGPDGYTF. CDR3 DNA: TGTGCCAGCAACTCAAGGACAGGCCCGGATGGCTACACCTTC.

This clonotype was detected only a few times. The chain uses TRBV11-2 and TRBJ1-2, with D possibly matching TRBD1 (5 bases). CDR1 and CDR2 from the germline V gene are SGHAT and FQNNGV. The CDR3 has 16 residues. V was shortened by 2 bases and J by 2 bases, with 15 bases between the two germline ends. The CDR3 spells CASSLFGAGKNYGYTF. The CDR3 DNA sequence: TGTGCCAGCAGCTTATTTGGGGCAGGGAAAAACTATGGCTACACCTTC. The variable domain in full, completed from reference TRBV11-2 and TRBJ1-2, reads EAGVAQSPRYKIIEKRQSVAFWCNPISGHATLYWYQQILGQGPKLLIQFQNNGVVDDSQLPKDRFSAERLKGVDSTLKIQPAKLEDSAVYLCASSLFGAGKNYGYTFGSGTRLTVV.

The rearrangement uses TRBV3-1 and TRBJ1-1; D is unresolved. CDR1 and CDR2 from the germline V gene are LGHDT and YNNKEL (reference sequence). This CDR3 is built from 15 residues. The V and J ends lost 0 bases and 0 bases respectively, with 8 bases between them. The CDR3 bases are TGTGCCAGCAGCCAAGATAGTGGGGTGAACACTGAAGCTTTCTTT. The encoded protein is CASSQDSGVNTEAFF.

A word on this clonotype: This could be a read error, since a much larger clone is one nucleotide away. The V and J genes are TRBV20-1 and TRBJ2-7; 7 nucleotides match TRBD1. The CDR3 is made up of 18 amino acids. Germline CDR1 and CDR2: DFQATT and SNEGSKA (reference sequence). Trimming took 3 bases from V and 6 from J; bases not matched to a gene: 23. The CDR3, as DNA: TGCAGTGCTAGCCCAATTGACAGGGAATCGTGCCTTTACTCCGAGCAGTACTTC. It is translated as CSASPIDRESCLYSEQYF.

This chain connects TRBV7-2 to TRBJ2-7, with D possibly TRBD2 on 6 matching bases. The J call may be incorrect, as the DNA end agrees better with TRBJ2-5. Germline V lookup: CDR1 SGHTA, CDR2 FQGNSA. The CDR3 has 13 residues. The CDR3 DNA is TGTGCCGGCGTCCGGGGGAATCGAGAGACCCAGTACTTC. It yields the protein CAGVRGNRETQYF.

This clonotype was detected ten times or more. The genes are TRBV7-7 and TRBJ2-5; either TRBD1 or TRBD2 may supply D (5 bases each). CDR1 and CDR2 (germline): SSHAT, FNYEAQ (reference sequence). The CDR3 length is 14 residues. In DNA form, the CDR3 reads TGTGCTAGCGAAGGGGACCAGGGTCGGGAGACCCAGTACTTC. As protein: CASEGDQGRETQYF.

This clonotype was detected only a few times. V usage is TRBV30 and J usage is TRBJ1-6, with D uncertain. The CDR3 is 13 amino acids. V lost 4 bases and J lost 5, with 9 bases in between. Germline CDR1 and CDR2: GTSNPN and SVGIG (reference sequence). The CDR3 loop is CAWKFKNNSPLHF. The CDR3 DNA reads as TGTGCCTGGAAGTTTAAGAATAATTCACCCCTCCACTTT.

The rearrangement joins TRBV7-2 to TRBJ1-3, with TRBD1 as a possible D gene (5 bases). Deletions cut 5 bases from V and 2 bases from J, with 10 bases between. This CDR3 spans 14 amino acids. Germline CDR1 is SGHTA and CDR2 is FQGNSA. CDR3 coding DNA: TGTGCCAGCAGCCAGGGCACGACTGGAAACACCATATATTTT. It yields the protein CASSQGTTGNTIYF. The full variable domain, its missing parts supplied by reference TRBV7-2 and TRBJ1-3, is GAGVSQSPSNKVTEKGKDVELRCDPISGHTALYWYRQSLGQGLEFLIYFQGNSAPDKSGLPSDRFSAERTGGSVSTLTIQRTQQEDSAVYLCASSQGTTGNTIYFGEGSWLTVV.

This clonotype has a count of ten or more. Here the CDR3 DNA reads TGCGCCAGCAGCTTGGAAGGACAGACTAATTCACCCCTCCACTTT. Its protein is CASSLEGQTNSPLHF. The genes are TRBV5-1 and TRBJ1-6; D might be TRBD1 (6 bases). Germline V gene sequence: CDR1 SGHRS, CDR2 YFSETQ. Trimming shortened V by 0 bases and J by 6 bases, and 10 bases separated the two germline ends. This CDR3 has 15 amino acids.

This clonotype was detected a few times. The chain recombines TRBV6-2 or TRBV6-3 with TRBJ2-3; TRBD2 agrees at 11 bases. From germline, CDR1 is MNHEY and CDR2 SVGEGT. Trimming took 5 bases from V and 2 from J; bases not matched to a gene: 6. CDR3 length: 16 residues. The CDR3 DNA sequence: TGTGCCAGCAGTAACCAACTAGCGGGAGACACAGATACGCAGTATTTT. It yields the protein CASSNQLAGDTDTQYF.

Concerning this clonotype: It may be a read error: a sequence one base away is much more abundant. The gene calls are TRBV7-6 and TRBJ2-1; possibly TRBD2 for D (5 bases). The length of the CDR3 is 13 residues. CDR1 is SGHVS, CDR2 FNYEAQ, per germline. CDR3 amino acids: CASSLGTGSEQVF. The CDR3 DNA is TGTGCCAGCAGCTTAGGGACGGGGAGTGAGCAGGTCTTC. Full variable domain (remainder filled in from reference TRBV7-6 and TRBJ2-1): GAGVSQSPRYKVTKRGQDVALRCDPISGHVSLYWYRQALGQGPEFLTYFNYEAQQDKSGLPNDRFSAERPEGSISTLTIQRTEQRDSAMYRCASSLGTGSEQVFGPGTRLTVL.

This clonotype was recorded many times. The chain combines TRBV12-3 or TRBV12-4 with TRBJ2-3; D is uncertain. V gave up 2 bases and J gave up 1 base, with 10 bases separating them. This CDR3 is 15 amino acids long. CDR3 residues: CASSLKSYGTDTQYF. CDR3 DNA sequence: TGTGCCAGCAGTTTAAAGTCCTATGGCACAGATACGCAGTATTTT.

In this sample, this clonotype turned up many times. In nucleotides, the CDR3 is TGTGCCAGTAGTATAGCAACGGGGCGACAGGGCAAATTTAATGAGCAGTTCTTC. This encodes CASSIATGRQGKFNEQFF. The chain uses TRBV19 and TRBJ2-1, with 7 positions matching TRBD1. The V gene's germline CDR1 is LNHDA and CDR2 SQIVND (reference sequence). The CDR3 is made up of 18 amino acids. J gave up 7 bases and V 1 base, and 16 bases lay outside the gene matches.

The V call is TRBV6-2 or TRBV6-3, the J call TRBJ2-1; D possibly matches TRBD1 or TRBD2 (5 bases each). This CDR3 has 13 residues. Germline V gene lookup returns CDR1 MNHEY and CDR2 SVGEGT. Trimming removed 8 bases at V and 6 bases at J, with 14 bases between. The CDR3 sequence is CASRDSRANEQFF. The CDR3 DNA is TGTGCCAGCCGGGATAGCAGGGCCAATGAGCAGTTCTTC.

This clonotype was seen at least ten times. The chain recombines TRBV7-9 with TRBJ2-3, with D uncertain. The ends were cut back, 3 bases at V and 5 bases at J, with 9 bases in the middle. The CDR3 is 13 residues long. Germline CDR1 reads SEHNR; CDR2 reads FQNEAQ (reference sequence). The CDR3, as DNA: TGTGCCAGCAGCTTTAGAGAGAGAGATACGCAGTATTTT. It yields the protein CASSFRERDTQYF.

This chain's CDR3 is CASSLVKAIGYSGELFF. The CDR3 DNA reads TGTGCCAGCAGTTTAGTTAAAGCAATCGGGTACTCCGGGGAGCTGTTTTTT. The rearrangement joins TRBV27 to TRBJ2-2, with no clear D. V was trimmed by 2 bases and J by 6 bases, leaving 19 bases between them. The CDR3 length is 17 residues. Germline V lookup: CDR1 MNHEY, CDR2 SMNVEV (reference sequence).

This clonotype was observed at least ten times. This chain joins TRBV14 and TRBJ2-3; D perhaps matches TRBD1 (5 bases). Germline CDR1 and CDR2: SGHDN and FVKESK. The CDR3 consists of 15 residues. V lost 6 bases to trimming and J lost 0 bases, with 13 bases between them. This CDR3 is CASSRQLASTDTQYF. CDR3 sequence (DNA): TGTGCCAGCAGTCGACAGTTAGCTAGCACAGATACGCAGTATTTT.

To note about this clonotype: Germline is not matched at one junction end, which may reflect a read error. The V and J genes are TRBV3-1 and TRBJ1-6, with 8 bases identical to TRBD1. The CDR3 extends over 15 amino acids. Germline assignment: CDR1 LGHDT and CDR2 YNNKEL (reference sequence). CDR3 coding DNA: TGTGCCAGCAGAAGACAGGGGCAATCTAATTCACCCCGCCACTTT. It is translated as CASRRQGQSNSPRHF.

This clonotype was counted ten times or more. This rearrangement joins TRBV6-2 or TRBV6-3 to TRBJ2-7; 8 bases line up with TRBD1. This CDR3 region has 16 residues. The V gene's germline CDR1 is MNHEY and CDR2 SVGEGT. The junction had 11 bases not matched to a gene; V was cut back by 5 bases and J by 2 bases. The CDR3 sequence: CASSPPRGRLTYEQYF. CDR3 coding DNA: TGTGCCAGCAGTCCCCCCAGGGGGCGATTAACCTACGAGCAGTACTTC.

This clonotype was detected many times. The chain carries TRBV7-2 and TRBJ1-2; D possibly corresponds to TRBD1 (6 bases). The length of the CDR3 is 15 residues. V was trimmed by 5 bases and J by 4 bases, leaving 17 bases between them. The germline gives CDR1 SGHTA, CDR2 FQGNSA. CDR3 in amino acids: CASSVGTGASYGYTF. The CDR3 nucleotides are TGTGCCAGCAGCGTAGGGACGGGGGCTAGCTATGGCTACACCTTC.

In its sample, this clonotype was seen many times. The chain uses TRBV7-2 and TRBJ1-2; D is possibly TRBD1 (5 bases). The CDR3 has 16 amino acids. CDR1 SGHTA and CDR2 FQGNSA come from the germline V gene. Trimming shortened V by 1 base and J by 4 bases, and 16 bases separated the two germline ends. CDR3 in amino acids: CASSLGGTGRSYGYTF. In DNA form, the CDR3 reads TGTGCCAGCAGCTTAGGGGGCACGGGGCGATCCTATGGCTACACCTTC. The full variable domain, rest sourced from reference TRBV7-2 and TRBJ1-2, is GAGVSQSPSNKVTEKGKDVELRCDPISGHTALYWYRQSLGQGLEFLIYFQGNSAPDKSGLPSDRFSAERTGGSVSTLTIQRTQQEDSAVYLCASSLGGTGRSYGYTFGSGTRLTVV.

The rearrangement links TRBV15 to TRBJ1-2; 10 bases map to TRBD1. The germline gives CDR1 LNHNV, CDR2 YYDKDF (reference sequence). With V trimmed by 1 base and J by 4 bases, 12 bases remained unmatched. This CDR3 region has 18 residues. This chain's CDR3 is CATSRGGDRGSTRYGYTF. For the CDR3, the DNA is TGTGCCACCAGCAGAGGGGGGGACAGGGGCTCCACTCGCTATGGCTACACCTTC.

On this clonotype itself: This clone may be a read error of a much larger clone one base away. The rearrangement links TRBV7-9 to TRBJ2-3, with D possibly being TRBD1 (6 bases). CDR1 SEHNR and CDR2 FQNEAQ come from the germline V gene (reference sequence). The CDR3 has 14 amino acids. The CDR3 is CASSLDRVGDMQYF. CDR3 coding DNA: TGTGCCAGCAGCTTAGACAGGGTTGGAGATATGCAGTATTTT.

This clonotype has at least ten counts. The V gene is TRBV6-6, the J gene TRBJ1-5; 8 bases agree with TRBD1. Trimming cost V 2 bases and J 1 base; bases outside gene matches: 1. CDR3 length: 15 amino acids. Germline CDR1 MNHNY, CDR2 SVGAGI (reference sequence). The CDR3 reads CASSYRDRSNQPQHF. The CDR3 DNA reads TGTGCCAGCAGTTACCGGGACAGGAGCAATCAGCCCCAGCATTTT.

The chain joins TRBV7-2 to TRBJ1-1; D gene uncertain. CDR3 length equals 11 residues. Germline assignment: CDR1 SGHTA and CDR2 FQGNSA. Trimming stripped 7 bases from V and 6 bases from J, with 9 bases between. The CDR3 nucleotides are TGTGCCAGCAACTCATGGCCTGAAGCTTTCTTT. Protein product: CASNSWPEAFF.

This clonotype was seen at least ten times. V is TRBV5-1 and J is TRBJ2-6; 8 bases match TRBD1. The junction had 4 bases not matched to a gene; V was cut back by 5 bases and J by 0 bases. Germline V gene sequence: CDR1 SGHRS, CDR2 YFSETQ. The CDR3 sequence is 16 residues long. CDR3 protein: CASRNRGTSGANVLTF. The CDR3 region has the DNA TGCGCCAGCAGAAACAGGGGGACCTCTGGGGCCAACGTCCTGACTTTC.